What follows are 2 T cell receptor beta chains derived from one specimen sequenced in a study of blood T cell repertoires in COVID-19. Only in-frame clones appear in the TCRdb table, and some are missing; sequencing was by immunoSEQ multiplex PCR. This table has roughly 260,000 clones, 80% to 90% appearing once. Specimen: peripheral blood. The source of these receptors is a woman in her forties with acute or convalescent COVID-19.

The chain combines TRBV29-1 with TRBJ1-1, with TRBD1 as a possible D gene (6 bases). This CDR3 comprises 14 residues. Germline V gene sequence: CDR1 SQVTM, CDR2 ANQGSEA. The germline V and J ends were trimmed by 5 bases and 1 base, with 14 bases remaining between them. Here the CDR3 reads CSVPSQGQNTEAFF. CDR3 DNA sequence: TGCAGCGTTCCTTCTCAGGGACAGAACACTGAAGCTTTCTTT.

The rearrangement joins TRBV18 to TRBJ2-3; 15 bases agree with TRBD2. Germline CDR1 and CDR2: KGHSH and LQKENI. V was pared by 3 bases and J by 4 bases, with 11 bases of the junction left unmatched. The CDR3 length is 19 residues. This CDR3 reads CASSPYGGLAGGVPDTQYF. CDR3 nucleotide sequence: TGTGCCAGCTCACCCTACGGGGGACTAGCGGGGGGCGTACCAGATACGCAGTATTTT.